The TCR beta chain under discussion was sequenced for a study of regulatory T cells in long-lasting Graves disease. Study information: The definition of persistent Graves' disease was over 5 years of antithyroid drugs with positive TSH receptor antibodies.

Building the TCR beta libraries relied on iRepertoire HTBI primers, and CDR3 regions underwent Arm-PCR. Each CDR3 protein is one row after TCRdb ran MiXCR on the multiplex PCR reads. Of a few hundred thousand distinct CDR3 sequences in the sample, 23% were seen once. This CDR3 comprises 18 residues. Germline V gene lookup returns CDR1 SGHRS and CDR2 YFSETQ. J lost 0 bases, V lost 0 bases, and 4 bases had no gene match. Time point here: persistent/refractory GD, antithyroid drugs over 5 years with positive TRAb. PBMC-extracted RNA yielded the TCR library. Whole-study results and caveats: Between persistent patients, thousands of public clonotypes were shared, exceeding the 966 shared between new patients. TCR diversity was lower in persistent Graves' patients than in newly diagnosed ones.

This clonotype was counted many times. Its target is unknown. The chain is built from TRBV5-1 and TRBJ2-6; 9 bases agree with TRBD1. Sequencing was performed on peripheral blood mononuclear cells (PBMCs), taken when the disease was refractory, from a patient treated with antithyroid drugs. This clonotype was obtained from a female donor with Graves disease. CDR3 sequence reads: CASSLGGTGISGANVLTF. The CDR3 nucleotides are TGCGCCAGCAGCTTGGGCGGGACAGGGATCTCTGGGGCCAACGTCCTGACTTTC.